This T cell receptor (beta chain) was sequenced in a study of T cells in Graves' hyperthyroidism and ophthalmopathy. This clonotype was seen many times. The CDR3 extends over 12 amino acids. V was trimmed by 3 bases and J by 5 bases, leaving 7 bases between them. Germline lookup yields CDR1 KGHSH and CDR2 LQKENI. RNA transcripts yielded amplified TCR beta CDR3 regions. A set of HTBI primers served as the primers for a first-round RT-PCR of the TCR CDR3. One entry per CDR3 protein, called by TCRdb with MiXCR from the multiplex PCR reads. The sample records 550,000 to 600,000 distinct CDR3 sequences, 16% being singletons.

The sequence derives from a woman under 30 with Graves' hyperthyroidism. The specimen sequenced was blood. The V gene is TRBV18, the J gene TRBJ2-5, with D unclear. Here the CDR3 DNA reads TGTGCCAGCTCACCGAACCTGGAGACCCAGTACTTC. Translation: CASSPNLETQYF.